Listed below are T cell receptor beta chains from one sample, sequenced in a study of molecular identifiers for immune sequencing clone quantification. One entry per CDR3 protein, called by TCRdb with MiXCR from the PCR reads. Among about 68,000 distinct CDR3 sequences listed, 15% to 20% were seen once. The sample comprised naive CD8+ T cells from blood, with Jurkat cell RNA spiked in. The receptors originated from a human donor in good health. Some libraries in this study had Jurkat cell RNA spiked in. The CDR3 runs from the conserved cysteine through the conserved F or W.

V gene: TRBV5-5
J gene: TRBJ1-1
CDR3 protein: CASSLVWSIPNTEAFF

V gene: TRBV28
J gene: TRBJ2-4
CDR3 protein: CASSLRTGPDIQYF

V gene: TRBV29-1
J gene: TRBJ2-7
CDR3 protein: CSVELKGRQSYEQYF

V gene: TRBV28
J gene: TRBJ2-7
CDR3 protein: CASSPSSGASYEQYF

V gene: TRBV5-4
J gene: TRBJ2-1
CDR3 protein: CASGLGNEQFF

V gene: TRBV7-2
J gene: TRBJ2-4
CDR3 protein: CASSWTVDKNIQYF

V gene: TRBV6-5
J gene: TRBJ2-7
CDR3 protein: CASSYSDSPSYEQYF

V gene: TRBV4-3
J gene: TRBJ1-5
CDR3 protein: CASSQDGTENQPQHF

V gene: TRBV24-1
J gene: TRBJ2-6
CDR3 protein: CATGDLRSGANVLTF

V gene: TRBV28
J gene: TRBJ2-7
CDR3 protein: CASSGAGGSNERYF

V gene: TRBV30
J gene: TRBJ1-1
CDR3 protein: CAWRPNTEAFF

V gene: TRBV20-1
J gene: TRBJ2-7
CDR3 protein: CSATGGVSYEQYF

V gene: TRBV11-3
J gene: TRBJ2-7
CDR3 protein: CASSPQTLYEQYF

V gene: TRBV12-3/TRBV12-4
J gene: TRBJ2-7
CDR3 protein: CASSPRARVEQYF

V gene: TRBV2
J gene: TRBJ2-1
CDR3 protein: CASRSTTYNEQFF

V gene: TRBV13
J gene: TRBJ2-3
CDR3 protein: CASSLGVTGVTDTQYF